These 18 T cell receptor beta chains originate from one sample sequenced in a study of T cell responses to AZD1222 COVID-19 vaccine. Clones were read by immunoSEQ multiplex PCR, and TCRdb kept only the in-frame ones, dropping some. The data show 150,000 to 200,000 clones, around 90% seen once. Sequencing was performed on peripheral blood, taken on day 0 of AZD1222 vaccination. Every receptor here comes from an adult in good health.

The chain combines TRBV5-1 with TRBJ1-4; 10 bases align to TRBD1. Germline CDR1 and CDR2: SGHRS and YFSETQ. Unmatched junction bases numbered 2, after V lost 4 bases and J lost 5 bases. The CDR3 totals 14 residues. CDR3 in DNA: TGCGCCAGCAGCCTGGGACAGGGGAATGAAAAACTGTTTTTT. Its protein product is CASSLGQGNEKLFF.

The V and J genes are TRBV28 and TRBJ1-2; TRBD1 matches at 8 bases. The CDR3 runs 15 residues. V gave up 7 bases and J gave up 7 bases; unmatched junction bases: 14. Germline V gene lookup returns CDR1 MDHEN and CDR2 SYDVKM. The CDR3 DNA is TGTGCCAGCAACTCCTGGACAGGGTGGCGGAGTGGCTACACCTTC. Amino acids: CASNSWTGWRSGYTF.

The J gene is TRBJ1-1, the V gene TRBV27, with D possibly TRBD1 on 5 matching bases. Trimming stripped 4 bases from V and 0 bases from J, with 9 bases between. The CDR3 consists of 14 residues. CDR1 MNHEY and CDR2 SMNVEV come from the germline V gene (reference sequence). CDR3 sequence reads: CASSWGGVNTEAFF. DNA of the CDR3: TGTGCCAGCAGTTGGGGCGGGGTGAACACTGAAGCTTTCTTT.

The J gene is TRBJ2-7, the V gene TRBV7-9, with D possibly being TRBD2 (6 bases). V was shortened by 3 bases and J by 5 bases, with 17 bases between the two germline ends. This CDR3 has 15 amino acids. Germline V gives CDR1 SEHNR, CDR2 FQNEAQ (reference sequence). CDR3: CASSFSFGSSHEQYF. CDR3 sequence (DNA): TGTGCCAGCAGCTTCTCTTTCGGGAGTAGTCACGAGCAGTACTTC.

This clone was observed a single time. The J gene is TRBJ2-1, the V gene TRBV9, with D perhaps TRBD2 (5 bases). Germline V gene sequence: CDR1 SGDLS, CDR2 YYNGEE. The V end was cut by 4 bases, the J end by 0 bases, with 14 bases between. The CDR3 has 16 residues. The CDR3 loop reads CASSPGLGSSYNEQFF. The CDR3 DNA reads as TGTGCCAGCAGCCCCGGGTTAGGGAGCTCCTACAATGAGCAGTTCTTC.

V and J are TRBV7-2 and TRBJ1-5, with a weak D call TRBD1 (6 bases). The V and J ends lost 4 bases and 9 bases respectively, with 16 bases between them. The CDR3 length is 14 residues. The germline V gene encodes CDR1 SGHTA and CDR2 FQGNSA. CDR3 in amino acids: CASSSLRGGRPQHF. The CDR3 DNA is TGTGCCAGCAGCTCACTCCGTGGGGGCAGGCCCCAGCATTTT.

The chain combines TRBV19 with TRBJ1-4; D is ambiguous. This CDR3 spans 14 amino acids. V lost 5 bases and J 4 bases, leaving 11 bases between the germline ends. The germline V gene has CDR1 LNHDA and CDR2 SQIVND (reference sequence). Here the CDR3 reads CASSPPGINEKLFF. CDR3 in DNA: TGTGCCAGTAGTCCGCCAGGTATTAATGAAAAACTGTTTTTT.

The V call is TRBV30, the J call TRBJ2-7; TRBD2 is a possible D gene (5 bases). Germline CDR1 is GTSNPN and CDR2 is SVGIG (reference sequence). This CDR3 comprises 14 residues. The ends were cut back, 4 bases at V and 6 bases at J, with 19 bases in the middle. The CDR3 DNA reads TGTGCCTGGACCGGACTCCTGAAGGGTGGCGAGCAGTACTTC. Encoded protein: CAWTGLLKGGEQYF. Together with reference TRBV30 and TRBJ2-7, the CDR3 gives the full variable domain: SQTIHQWPATLVQPVGSPLSLECTVEGTSNPNLYWYRQAAGRGLQLLFYSVGIGQISSEVPQNLSASRPQDRQFILSSKKLLLSDSGFYLCAWTGLLKGGEQYFGPGTRLTVT.

V is TRBV7-2 and J is TRBJ1-2; TRBD1 aligns across 8 bases. The J segment lost 6 bases and the V segment lost 2 bases, leaving 5 bases of the junction unmatched. The CDR3 is 14 amino acids. In germline, CDR1 is SGHTA, CDR2 FQGNSA. The CDR3 protein is CASSLYRGLDGYTF. The CDR3 DNA is TGTGCCAGCAGCTTATACAGGGGGTTAGATGGCTACACCTTC.

A few counts support this clone. The chain combines TRBV2 with TRBJ2-7; TRBD1 agrees at 8 bases. Germline V gene sequence: CDR1 SNHLY, CDR2 FYNNEI. The V and J ends lost 8 bases and 0 bases, in that order; junction bases with no gene match: 3. The CDR3 is 13 amino acids. Here the CDR3 DNA reads TGTGCCAGCGTGGGGACAGGCTCCTACGAGCAGTACTTC. It translates to CASVGTGSYEQYF.

This CDR3 reads CASSVVGASGNTIYF. DNA for the CDR3: TGTGCCAGCAGCGTAGTCGGGGCATCCGGAAACACCATATATTTT. The chain is built from TRBV9 and TRBJ1-3, with D possibly matching TRBD1 (5 bases). The CDR3 has 15 amino acids. V was shortened by 0 bases and J by 4 bases, with 11 bases between the two germline ends. CDR1 and CDR2 from the germline V gene are SGDLS and YYNGEE.

The chain couples TRBV11-2 to TRBJ2-7, with a tentative D call TRBD2 (5 bases). V was cut by 6 bases and J by 2 bases, with 20 bases left in between. The CDR3 extends over 16 amino acids. In germline, CDR1 is SGHAT, CDR2 FQNNGV. The CDR3 loop is CASRTTRAGVTYEQYF. The CDR3 region has the DNA TGTGCCAGCAGGACCACTAGGGCAGGCGTTACCTACGAGCAGTACTTC.

The V and J genes are TRBV24-1 and TRBJ2-2; TRBD1 matches at 7 bases. Germline CDR1 and CDR2: KGHDR and SFDVKD. With V trimmed by 4 bases and J by 8 bases, 9 bases remained unmatched. This CDR3 has 15 amino acids. The CDR3 nucleotides read TGTGCCACCAGTGACCACAGGGGAAGGCCAGGGGAGCTGTTTTTT. Translating it yields CATSDHRGRPGELFF.

This clone was recorded once. This sequence joins TRBV14 and TRBJ2-4; 7 nucleotides line up with TRBD1. The CDR3 contains 13 residues. V lost 5 bases to trimming and J lost 6 bases; unmatched junction nucleotides: 4. From germline, CDR1 is SGHDN and CDR2 FVKESK. For the CDR3, the DNA is TGTGCCAGCAGCTCCGGGACAGCAAACATTCAGTACTTC. This gives the protein CASSSGTANIQYF.

The gene calls are TRBV18 and TRBJ1-1; weak D call: TRBD1 (5 bases). The CDR3 runs 13 residues. CDR1 is KGHSH and CDR2 is LQKENI in the germline V gene. The germline V and J ends were trimmed by 6 bases and 5 bases, with 13 bases remaining between them. DNA of the CDR3: TGTGCCAGCTCGTGGGACCTGGGGACTGAAGCTTTCTTT. Amino acid sequence: CASSWDLGTEAFF.

The chain is built from TRBV28 and TRBJ1-1; tentative D call: TRBD1 (6 bases). CDR3 length: 15 amino acids. The germline V and J ends were trimmed by 7 bases and 1 base, with 16 bases remaining between them. From germline, CDR1 is MDHEN and CDR2 SYDVKM. Here the CDR3 reads CASTRSGVGNTEAFF. The CDR3 DNA reads TGTGCCAGCACGCGGTCAGGGGTCGGGAACACTGAAGCTTTCTTT. Full variable domain (outside the CDR3, taken from reference TRBV28 and TRBJ1-1): DVKVTQSSRYLVKRTGEKVFLECVQDMDHENMFWYRQDPGLGLRLIYFSYDVKMKEKGDIPEGYSVSREKKERFSLILESASTNQTSMYLCASTRSGVGNTEAFFGQGTRLTVV.

The chain carries TRBV11-2 and TRBJ2-5; tentatively, D is TRBD2 (6 bases). CDR1 is SGHAT and CDR2 is FQNNGV in the germline V gene. The germline V and J ends were trimmed by 2 bases and 4 bases, with 14 bases remaining between them. This CDR3 has 15 amino acids. CDR3 sequence reads: CASSLMMGGGETQYF. The CDR3 nucleotides are TGTGCCAGCAGCTTAATGATGGGGGGTGGAGAGACCCAGTACTTC.

This clone came up a few times. The DNA of the CDR3 is TGTGCCAGTACCCCTGGGCCCTTGAACACTGAAGCTTTCTTT. This translates into CASTPGPLNTEAFF. The chain links TRBV19 to TRBJ1-1; D is uncertain. CDR1 and CDR2 from the germline V gene are LNHDA and SQIVND (reference sequence). V dropped 7 bases and J dropped 0 bases, with 12 bases sitting between them. The CDR3 is 14 residues long.